The TCR beta chain under discussion was sequenced for a study of T cells after yellow fever vaccination. Looking at the study overall: A sort based on CD3, CD45RA, CCR7 and CD95 yielded the EM, EMRA, CM and Tscm memory subsets. Overall study findings and caveats: Reappearance after the booster was seen for most primary-vaccination clones, at approximately 97% CD4 and 75% to 90% CD8.

Researchers made TCR cDNA using 5'RACE template switching, and this step added a universal primer site and UMIs. TCRdb called the 5' RACE reads again in MiXCR, with one record for every CDR3 protein. The table includes over 35,000 distinct CDR3 sequences, approximately 6.3% detected once. In its sample, this clonotype was seen many times. Trimming removed 1 base from V and 1 base from J; junction bases left unmatched: 1. The CDR3 consists of 14 residues. The V gene's germline CDR1 is SEHNR and CDR2 FQNEAQ (reference sequence). The rearrangement uses TRBV7-9 and TRBJ2-7; the match to TRBD1 covers 7 bases. This sequence was found in a man aged 25-40 years who received the YFV17D yellow fever vaccine. This specimen was PBMCs, either bulk or a sorted T-cell subset (CD4+, CD8+, memory, or dextramer-sorted; not recorded which), taken 45 days after the yellow fever booster vaccination. CDR3 DNA sequence: TGTGCCAGCAGCTTAGACAGGGGATCCTACGAGCAGTACTTC. This encodes CASSLDRGSYEQYF.